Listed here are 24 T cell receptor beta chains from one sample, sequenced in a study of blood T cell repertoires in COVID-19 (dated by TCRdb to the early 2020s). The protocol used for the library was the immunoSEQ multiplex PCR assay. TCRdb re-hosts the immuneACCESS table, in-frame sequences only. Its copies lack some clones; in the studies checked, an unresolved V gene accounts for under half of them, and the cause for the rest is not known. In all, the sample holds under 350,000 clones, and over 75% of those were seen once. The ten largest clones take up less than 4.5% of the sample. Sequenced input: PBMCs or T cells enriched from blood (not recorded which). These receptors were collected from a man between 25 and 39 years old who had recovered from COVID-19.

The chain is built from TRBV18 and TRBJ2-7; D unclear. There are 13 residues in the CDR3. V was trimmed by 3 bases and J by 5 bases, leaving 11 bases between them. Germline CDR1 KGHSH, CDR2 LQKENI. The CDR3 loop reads CASSPSESDEQYF. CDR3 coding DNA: TGTGCCAGCTCACCGAGCGAGTCGGACGAGCAGTACTTC.

CDR3 amino acids: CASSVLTDTQYF. The CDR3 DNA reads as TGTGCCAGCAGCGTTCTCACAGATACGCAGTATTTT. The chain has TRBV9 and TRBJ2-3; D is uncertain. Per germline, CDR1 SGDLS and CDR2 YYNGEE. Trimming pared 2 bases from V and 2 bases from J, leaving 3 bases between. This CDR3 region has 12 residues.

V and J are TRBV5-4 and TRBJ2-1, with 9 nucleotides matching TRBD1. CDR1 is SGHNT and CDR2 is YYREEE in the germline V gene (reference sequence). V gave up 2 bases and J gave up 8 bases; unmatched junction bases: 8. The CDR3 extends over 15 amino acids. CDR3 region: CASSFRDRVIDEQFF. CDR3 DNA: TGTGCCAGCAGCTTCCGGGACAGGGTGATCGATGAGCAGTTCTTC.

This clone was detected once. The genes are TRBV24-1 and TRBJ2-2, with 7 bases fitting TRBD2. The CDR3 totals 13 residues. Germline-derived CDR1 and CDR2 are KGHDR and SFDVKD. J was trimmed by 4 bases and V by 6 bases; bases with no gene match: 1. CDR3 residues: CATSTGGTGELFF. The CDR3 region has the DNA TGTGCCACCAGTACGGGGGGCACCGGGGAGCTGTTTTTT.

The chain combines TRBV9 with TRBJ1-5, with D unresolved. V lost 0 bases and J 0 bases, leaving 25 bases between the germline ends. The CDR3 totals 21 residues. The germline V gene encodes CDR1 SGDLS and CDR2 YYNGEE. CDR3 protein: CASSVERPPWPSIDSNQPQHF. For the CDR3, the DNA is TGTGCCAGCAGCGTAGAGCGACCCCCGTGGCCCTCCATTGATAGCAATCAGCCCCAGCATTTT.

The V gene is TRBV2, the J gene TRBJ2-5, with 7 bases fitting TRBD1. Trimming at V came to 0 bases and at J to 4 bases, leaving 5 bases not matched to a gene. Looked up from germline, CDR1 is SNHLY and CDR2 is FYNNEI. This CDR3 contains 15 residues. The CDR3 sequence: CASSEAAGTAETQYF. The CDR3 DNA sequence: TGTGCCAGCAGTGAAGCTGCCGGGACAGCAGAGACCCAGTACTTC. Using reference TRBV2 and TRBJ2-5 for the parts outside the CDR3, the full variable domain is EPEVTQTPSHQVTQMGQEVILRCVPISNHLYFYWYRQILGQKVEFLVSFYNNEISEKSEIFDDQFSVERPDGSNFTLKIRSTKLEDSAMYFCASSEAAGTAETQYFGPGTRLLVL.

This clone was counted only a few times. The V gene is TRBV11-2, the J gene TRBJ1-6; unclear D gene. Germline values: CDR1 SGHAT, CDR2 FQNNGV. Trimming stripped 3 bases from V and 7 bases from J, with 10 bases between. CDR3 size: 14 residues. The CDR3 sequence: CASSFLAINSPLHF. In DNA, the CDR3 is TGTGCCAGCAGCTTCCTAGCGATCAATTCACCCCTCCACTTT.

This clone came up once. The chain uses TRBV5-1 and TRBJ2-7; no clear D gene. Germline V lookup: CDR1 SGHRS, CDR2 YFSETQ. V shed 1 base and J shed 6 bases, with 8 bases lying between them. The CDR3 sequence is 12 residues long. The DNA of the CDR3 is TGCGCCAGCAGCTTGTATGGAGTCGAGCAGTACTTC. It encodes CASSLYGVEQYF.

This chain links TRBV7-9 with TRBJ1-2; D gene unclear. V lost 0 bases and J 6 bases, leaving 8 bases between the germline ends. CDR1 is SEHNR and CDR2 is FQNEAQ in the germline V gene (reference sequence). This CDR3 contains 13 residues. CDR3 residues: CASSLAFGDGYTF. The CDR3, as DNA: TGTGCCAGCAGCTTAGCTTTCGGGGATGGCTACACCTTC.

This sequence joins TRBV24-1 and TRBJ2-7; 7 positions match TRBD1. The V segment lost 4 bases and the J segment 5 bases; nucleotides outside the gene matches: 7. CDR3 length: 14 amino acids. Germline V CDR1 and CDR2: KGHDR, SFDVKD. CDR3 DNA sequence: TGTGCCACCAGTGACCCCGGGACAGCTAACGAGCAGTACTTC. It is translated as CATSDPGTANEQYF.

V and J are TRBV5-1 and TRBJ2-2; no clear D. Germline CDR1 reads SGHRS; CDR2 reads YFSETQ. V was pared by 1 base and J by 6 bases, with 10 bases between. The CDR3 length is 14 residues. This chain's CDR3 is CASSLRSLAGELFF. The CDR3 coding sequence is TGCGCCAGCAGCTTGCGGTCCCTGGCCGGGGAGCTGTTTTTT.

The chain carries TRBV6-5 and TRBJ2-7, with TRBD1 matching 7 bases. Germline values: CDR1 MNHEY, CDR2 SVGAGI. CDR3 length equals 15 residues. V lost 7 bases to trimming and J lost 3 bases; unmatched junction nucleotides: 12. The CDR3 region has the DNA TGTGCCAGCAAGATATACAGGGGAACACTCTACGAGCAGTACTTC. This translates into CASKIYRGTLYEQYF.

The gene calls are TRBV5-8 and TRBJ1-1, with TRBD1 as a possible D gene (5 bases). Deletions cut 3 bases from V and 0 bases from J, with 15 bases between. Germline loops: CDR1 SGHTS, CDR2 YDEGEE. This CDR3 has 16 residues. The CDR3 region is CASSSWGRTMNTEAFF. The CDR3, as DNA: TGTGCCAGCAGCTCTTGGGGCCGTACGATGAACACTGAAGCTTTCTTT.

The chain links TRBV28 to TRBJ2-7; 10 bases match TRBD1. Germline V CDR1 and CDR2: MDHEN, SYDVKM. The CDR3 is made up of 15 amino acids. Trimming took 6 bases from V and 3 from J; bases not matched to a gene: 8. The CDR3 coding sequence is TGTGCCAGCAGCCTATTGCGGACAGGGGGCTACGAGCAGTACTTC. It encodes CASSLLRTGGYEQYF.

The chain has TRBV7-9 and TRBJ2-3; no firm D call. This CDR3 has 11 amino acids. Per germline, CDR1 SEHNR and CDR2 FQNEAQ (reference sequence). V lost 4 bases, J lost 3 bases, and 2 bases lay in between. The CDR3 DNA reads TGTGCCAGCAGCTCAACAGATACGCAGTATTTT. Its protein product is CASSSTDTQYF.

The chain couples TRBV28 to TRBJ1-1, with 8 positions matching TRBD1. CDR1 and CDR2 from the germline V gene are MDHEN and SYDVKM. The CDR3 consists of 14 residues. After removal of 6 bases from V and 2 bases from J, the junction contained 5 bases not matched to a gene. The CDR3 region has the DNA TGTGCCAGCAGGACGGGACAGGTCAACACTGAAGCTTTCTTT. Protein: CASRTGQVNTEAFF.

CDR3 residues: CAISETSGNEQYF. The CDR3 nucleotides are TGTGCCATCAGTGAGACTAGCGGAAACGAGCAGTACTTC. The V gene is TRBV10-3, the J gene TRBJ2-7; 8 bases match TRBD2. From germline, CDR1 is ENHRY and CDR2 SYGVKD. The junction had 2 bases not matched to a gene; V was cut back by 2 bases and J by 5 bases. The CDR3 spans 13 residues.

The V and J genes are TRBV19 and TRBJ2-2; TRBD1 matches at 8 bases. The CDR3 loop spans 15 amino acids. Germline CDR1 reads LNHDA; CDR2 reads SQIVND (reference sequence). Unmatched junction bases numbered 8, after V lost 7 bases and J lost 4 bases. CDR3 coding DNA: TGTGCCAGTAAGGGAGGACAGGGATCCACCGGGGAGCTGTTTTTT. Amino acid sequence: CASKGGQGSTGELFF.

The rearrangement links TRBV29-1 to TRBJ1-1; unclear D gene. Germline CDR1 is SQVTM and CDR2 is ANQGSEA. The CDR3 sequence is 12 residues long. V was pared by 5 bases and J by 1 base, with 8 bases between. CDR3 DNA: TGCAGCGTTCTTGCGGGGAACACTGAAGCTTTCTTT. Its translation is CSVLAGNTEAFF. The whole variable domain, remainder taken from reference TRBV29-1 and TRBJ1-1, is SAVISQKPSRDICQRGTSLTIQCQVDSQVTMMFWYRQQPGQSLTLIATANQGSEATYESGFVIDKFPISRPNLTFSTLTVSNMSPEDSSIYLCSVLAGNTEAFFGQGTRLTVV.

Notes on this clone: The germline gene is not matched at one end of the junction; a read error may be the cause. CDR3 in DNA: TGCAGTGCTCGGGTGGGGACAGGGGGGAATTTT. It specifies CSARVGTGGNF. This sequence joins TRBV20-1 and TRBJ2-3, with 11 bases matching TRBD1. There are 11 residues in the CDR3. The germline gives CDR1 DFQATT, CDR2 SNEGSKA (reference sequence).

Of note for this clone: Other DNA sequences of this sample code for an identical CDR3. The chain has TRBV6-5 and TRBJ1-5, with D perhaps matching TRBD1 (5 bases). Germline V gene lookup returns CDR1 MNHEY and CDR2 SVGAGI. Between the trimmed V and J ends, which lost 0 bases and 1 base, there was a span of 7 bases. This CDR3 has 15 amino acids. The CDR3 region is CASSYSGQSNQPQHF. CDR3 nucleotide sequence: TGTGCCAGCAGTTACTCGGGGCAGAGCAATCAGCCCCAGCATTTT.

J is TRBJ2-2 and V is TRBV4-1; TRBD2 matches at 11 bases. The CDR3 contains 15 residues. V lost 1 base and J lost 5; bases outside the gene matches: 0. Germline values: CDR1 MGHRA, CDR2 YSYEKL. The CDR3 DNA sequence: TGCGCCAGCAGCCAAGCTAGCGGGGGGACCGGGGAGCTGTTTTTT. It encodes CASSQASGGTGELFF.

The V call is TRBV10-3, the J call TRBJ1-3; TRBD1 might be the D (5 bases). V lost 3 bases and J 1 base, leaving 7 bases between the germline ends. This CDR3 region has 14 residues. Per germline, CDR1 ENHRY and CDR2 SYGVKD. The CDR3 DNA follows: TGTGCCATCAGTGATCCAGGGTCTGGAAACACCATATATTTT. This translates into CAISDPGSGNTIYF.

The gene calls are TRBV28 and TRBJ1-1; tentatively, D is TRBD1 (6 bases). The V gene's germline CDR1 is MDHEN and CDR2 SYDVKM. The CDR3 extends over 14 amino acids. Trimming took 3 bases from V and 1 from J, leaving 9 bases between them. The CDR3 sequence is CASSFGGRNTEAFF. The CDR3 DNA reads TGTGCCAGCAGTTTCGGGGGGCGGAACACTGAAGCTTTCTTT.